The 21 T cell receptor beta chains reported below all come from one sample, sequenced in a study of PD-L1 blockade in urothelial cancer. Sequenced by immunoSEQ multiplex PCR; TCRdb stores in-frame clones only, minus some. The sample has 95,000 to 100,000 clones, around 86% seen once. Time point of the sample: pretreatment peripheral blood. The sample in question was PBMCs, obtained around atezolizumab (anti-PD-L1) treatment. These receptor sequences come from a man in his fifties or sixties with urothelial cancer.

In regard to this clone: This same CDR3 is encoded by further DNA sequences in the sample. The gene calls are TRBV5-1 and TRBJ2-5; weak D call: TRBD2 (5 bases). The CDR3 has 14 amino acids. Germline V CDR1 and CDR2: SGHRS, YFSETQ. The V and J ends lost 3 bases and 4 bases respectively, with 13 bases between them. CDR3 in amino acids: CASSSSLAGETQYF. The CDR3 coding sequence is TGCGCCAGCAGCTCCTCACTGGCGGGAGAGACCCAGTACTTC.

The rearrangement uses TRBV6-6 and TRBJ1-3; D may be TRBD1 (6 bases). Germline CDR1 MNHNY, CDR2 SVGAGI (reference sequence). CDR3 size: 16 residues. V lost 6 bases, J lost 2 bases, and 17 bases lay in between. CDR3 sequence: CASSVVQGPAGNTIYF. DNA of the CDR3: TGTGCCAGCAGCGTTGTTCAGGGGCCGGCTGGAAACACCATATATTTT.

The sample holds a few counts of this clone. Written as DNA, the CDR3 is TGTGCCAGTAGTCCCCCTGTTAATCCTTACAATGAGCAGTTCTTC. This gives the protein CASSPPVNPYNEQFF. The chain links TRBV19 to TRBJ2-1; D remains unclear. Per the germline V gene, CDR1 is LNHDA and CDR2 is SQIVND (reference sequence). V dropped 5 bases and J dropped 4 bases, with 15 bases sitting between them. The CDR3 has 15 amino acids.

The chain couples TRBV2 to TRBJ2-7, with TRBD2 matching over 11 bases. The CDR3 is made up of 15 amino acids. The ends lost 8 bases at V and 0 bases at J; junction bases unmatched: 6. Germline CDR1 is SNHLY and CDR2 is FYNNEI. The CDR3 sequence: CASGGTSGSSYEQYF. CDR3 DNA: TGTGCCAGCGGCGGGACTAGCGGAAGCTCCTACGAGCAGTACTTC.

V and J are TRBV5-4 and TRBJ1-2, with 7 bases fitting TRBD1. Germline V gene lookup returns CDR1 SGHNT and CDR2 YYREEE (reference sequence). Trimming cost V 4 bases and J 2 bases; bases outside gene matches: 2. This CDR3 is 13 amino acids long. CDR3 coding DNA: TGTGCCAGCAGCACGGACAGGAACTATGGCTACACCTTC. The encoded protein is CASSTDRNYGYTF. Drawing the rest from reference TRBV5-4 and TRBJ1-2, the complete variable domain is ETGVTQSPTHLIKTRGQQVTLRCSSQSGHNTVSWYQQALGQGPQFIFQYYREEENGRGNFPPRFSGLQFPNYSSELNVNALELDDSALYLCASSTDRNYGYTFGSGTRLTVV.

This chain joins TRBV5-1 and TRBJ2-1, with a weak D call TRBD1 (5 bases). CDR1 is SGHRS, CDR2 YFSETQ, per germline. The CDR3 covers 14 residues. V was cut by 3 bases and J by 3 bases, with 10 bases left in between. CDR3 nucleotides: TGCGCCAGCAGCTCCCAGGGTAACTACAATGAGCAGTTCTTC. The encoded protein is CASSSQGNYNEQFF.

This clone was seen only once. The J gene is TRBJ1-1, the V gene TRBV4-3; 9 nucleotides match TRBD1. The CDR3 runs 16 residues. Germline CDR1 is LGHNA and CDR2 is YSLEER. Trimming took 5 bases from V and 6 from J; bases not matched to a gene: 13. The CDR3 reads CASSIKSTGGAAEAFF. CDR3 in DNA: TGCGCCAGCAGCATCAAGAGTACAGGGGGCGCAGCTGAAGCTTTCTTT.

CDR3 nucleotides: TGTGCCAGCAGCTTAAGTGGACAGAACACTGAAGCTTTCTTT. This encodes CASSLSGQNTEAFF. This chain uses TRBV7-3 with TRBJ1-1, with D maybe TRBD1 (5 bases). CDR1 is SGHTA, CDR2 FQGTGA, per germline. CDR3 size: 14 residues. The V end was cut by 1 base, the J end by 1 base, with 7 bases between.

The chain links TRBV4-1 to TRBJ2-7; 8 bases line up with TRBD1. The CDR3 length is 14 residues. J was trimmed by 7 bases and V by 4 bases; bases with no gene match: 9. CDR1 is MGHRA, CDR2 YSYEKL, per germline. CDR3 bases: TGCGCCAGCAGCCTAGAGGGCAGGGGGCGGGAGCAGTACTTC. This encodes CASSLEGRGREQYF.

The gene calls are TRBV23-1 and TRBJ1-2; TRBD1 is a possible D gene (5 bases). TRBV23-1 is noted as an ORF with a role that remains uncertain. Trimming left V 0 bases short and J 2 bases short, with 19 bases between. This CDR3 spans 18 amino acids. The CDR3 sequence: CASSQSWGRALLNYGYTF. Written as DNA, the CDR3 is TGCGCCAGCAGTCAATCATGGGGCAGGGCCCTTTTAAACTATGGCTACACCTTC.

V gene TRBV7-9 combines with J gene TRBJ1-2; 8 bases match TRBD1. J was trimmed by 6 bases and V by 6 bases; bases with no gene match: 9. This CDR3 is 14 amino acids long. CDR1 and CDR2 from the germline V gene are SEHNR and FQNEAQ (reference sequence). Here the CDR3 reads CASSPQGGENGYTF. The CDR3 coding sequence is TGTGCCAGCAGTCCACAGGGGGGCGAGAATGGCTACACCTTC.

The chain combines TRBV19 with TRBJ2-4, with TRBD1 matching over 7 bases. Trimming removed 3 bases from V and 2 bases from J; junction bases left unmatched: 10. CDR1 LNHDA and CDR2 SQIVND come from the germline V gene (reference sequence). The CDR3 consists of 17 residues. CDR3 sequence reads: CASSIPTTGAPKNIQYF. The CDR3 DNA follows: TGTGCCAGTAGTATCCCCACTACAGGGGCCCCCAAAAACATTCAGTACTTC.

The chain employs TRBV14 and TRBJ1-1; D remains ambiguous. Trimming removed 5 bases at V and 3 bases at J, with 16 bases between. CDR1 is SGHDN, CDR2 FVKESK, per germline. CDR3 length: 15 amino acids. CDR3 sequence: CASSSYGKRDTEAFF. CDR3 DNA: TGTGCCAGCAGCTCCTACGGAAAGAGGGACACTGAAGCTTTCTTT.

This chain uses TRBV5-4 with TRBJ2-2; 11 bases are shared with TRBD1. The junction had 5 bases not matched to a gene; V was cut back by 4 bases and J by 0 bases. CDR3 length equals 17 residues. Germline V lookup: CDR1 SGHNT, CDR2 YYREEE (reference sequence). The CDR3 sequence is CASSRGTGGPNTGELFF. For the CDR3, the DNA is TGTGCCAGCAGCCGCGGGACAGGGGGACCGAACACCGGGGAGCTGTTTTTT.

The count of this clone is one. The chain joins TRBV7-8 to TRBJ1-1, with unresolved D. The CDR3 has 15 amino acids. The V gene's germline CDR1 is SGHVS and CDR2 FQNEAQ. V dropped 2 bases and J dropped 4 bases, with 14 bases sitting between them. This chain's CDR3 is CASSLQAGSGTEAFF. The CDR3 region has the DNA TGTGCCAGCAGCTTACAGGCGGGTTCGGGCACTGAAGCTTTCTTT.

V usage is TRBV28 and J usage is TRBJ1-2; D is possibly TRBD1 (5 bases). Germline V gene sequence: CDR1 MDHEN, CDR2 SYDVKM. The CDR3 is 14 residues long. V lost 4 bases to trimming and J lost 4 bases, with 13 bases between them. CDR3 nucleotide sequence: TGTGCCAGCAGTTACCAGGGCGCTAGCTATGGCTACACCTTC. Protein: CASSYQGASYGYTF.

The V call is TRBV5-8, the J call TRBJ2-7; D uncertain. Looked up from germline, CDR1 is SGHTS and CDR2 is YDEGEE. This CDR3 comprises 14 residues. Trimming cost V 4 bases and J 4 bases, with 15 bases left between them. CDR3 sequence (DNA): TGTGCCAGCAGCCCGGGTCTTGGAAGATACGAGCAGTACTTC. This gives the protein CASSPGLGRYEQYF. The full variable domain, with the rest looked up from reference TRBV5-8 and TRBJ2-7, is EAGVTQSPTHLIKTRGQQATLRCSPISGHTSVYWYQQALGLGLQFLLWYDEGEERNRGNFPPRFSGRQFPNYSSELNVNALELEDSALYLCASSPGLGRYEQYFGPGTRLTVT.

The chain combines TRBV5-4 with TRBJ1-2; TRBD1 matches 7 bases. With V trimmed by 2 bases and J by 9 bases, 4 bases remained unmatched. The V gene's germline CDR1 is SGHNT and CDR2 YYREEE (reference sequence). This CDR3 contains 12 residues. CDR3 DNA sequence: TGTGCCAGCAGCTTATCCAGGGGGAGCTACACCTTC. Its translation is CASSLSRGSYTF.

This chain links TRBV10-2 with TRBJ1-6; no reliable D call. Trimming pared 4 bases from V and 7 bases from J, leaving 8 bases between. The CDR3 covers 13 residues. Germline V gene sequence: CDR1 WSHSY, CDR2 SAAADI. CDR3 bases: TGCGCCAGCAGTGGAGGGTACAATTCACCCCTCCACTTT. Its protein product is CASSGGYNSPLHF.

This rearrangement joins TRBV6-1 to TRBJ2-7, with D perhaps matching TRBD1 (5 bases). The V end was cut by 0 bases, the J end by 1 base, with 10 bases between. The germline gives CDR1 MNHNS, CDR2 SASEGT. This CDR3 region has 15 residues. The CDR3 sequence is CASSEAPGISYEQYF. CDR3 bases: TGTGCCAGCAGTGAAGCTCCAGGGATATCCTACGAGCAGTACTTC.

The chain has TRBV5-4 and TRBJ2-1; 8 bases line up with TRBD1. Germline CDR1 SGHNT, CDR2 YYREEE (reference sequence). The CDR3 totals 18 residues. V trimming: 4 bases; J trimming: 0 bases; junction bases outside the gene matches: 12. The CDR3 is CASSRGTGSSSSYNEQFF. CDR3 in DNA: TGTGCCAGCAGCCGTGGGACAGGTTCTTCTAGCTCCTACAATGAGCAGTTCTTC.